A single sample is the source of the 12 T cell receptor beta chains below, sequenced in a study of cytomegalovirus exposure and HLA in healthy donors (dated by TCRdb to 2016 to 2017). Receptor libraries were prepared by the immunoSEQ multiplex PCR assay. A mixture of 60 forward primers for TCR Vbeta segments and 13 reverse primers for TCR Jbeta segments was used in the multiplex PCR. Imported from immuneACCESS, the table was reduced by TCRdb to in-frame sequences with V and J called. These copies leave out some clones; in studies compared against another copy, an unresolved V gene accounts for under half, and the cause of the remainder is not known. Counted in this sample were approximately 170,000 clones; approximately 71% of them appeared once. The ten largest clones take up roughly 4% of the sample. Input material: PBMCs. All receptors derive from a young woman in good health and CMV-seropositive.

The rearrangement links TRBV28 to TRBJ1-5; tentatively, D is TRBD1 (6 bases). Germline CDR1 reads MDHEN; CDR2 reads SYDVKM. This CDR3 is built from 16 residues. Trimming left V 3 bases short and J 6 bases short, with 18 bases between. CDR3 loop: CASSLGGARVIQPQHF. Written as DNA, the CDR3 is TGTGCCAGCAGTTTGGGGGGGGCGCGAGTAATTCAGCCCCAGCATTTT.

The J gene is TRBJ1-5, the V gene TRBV27; 8 bases are a match to TRBD1. J lost 5 bases, V lost 5 bases, and 8 bases had no gene match. Germline V gene sequence: CDR1 MNHEY, CDR2 SMNVEV (reference sequence). The length of the CDR3 is 15 residues. Here the CDR3 DNA reads TGTGCCAGCAGTCCATGGGACAGGCCTTATCAGCCCCAGCATTTT. This codes for CASSPWDRPYQPQHF.

The rearrangement uses TRBV15 and TRBJ2-2, with D maybe TRBD1 (7 bases). Germline V lookup: CDR1 LNHNV, CDR2 YYDKDF (reference sequence). This CDR3 has 14 amino acids. Trimming stripped 4 bases from V and 7 bases from J, with 13 bases between. CDR3: CATSIRGRDGELFF. The DNA for the CDR3 is TGTGCCACCAGCATAAGGGGGCGGGACGGGGAGCTGTTTTTT.

This clone was recorded a few times. The genes are TRBV5-1 and TRBJ2-5, with D tentatively TRBD1 (6 bases). The CDR3 has 12 amino acids. V lost 2 bases, J lost 11 bases, and 13 bases lay in between. Germline lookup yields CDR1 SGHRS and CDR2 YFSETQ. Here the CDR3 DNA reads TGCGCCAGCAGCTTACAGGGAATAGAGCAGTACTTC. It yields the protein CASSLQGIEQYF.

This clone was recorded a few times. The V gene is TRBV5-4, the J gene TRBJ1-2; tentative D call: TRBD1 (5 bases). The CDR3 is made up of 13 amino acids. Trimming pared 5 bases from V and 4 bases from J, leaving 12 bases between. The germline V gene encodes CDR1 SGHNT and CDR2 YYREEE (reference sequence). The chain's CDR3 is CASSLVGGYGYTF. CDR3 nucleotide sequence: TGTGCCAGCAGTTTAGTCGGGGGCTATGGCTACACCTTC.

The J gene is TRBJ1-3, the V gene TRBV5-6, with D possibly matching TRBD1 (6 bases). CDR1 and CDR2 from the germline V gene are SGHDT and YYEEEE. The V gene lost 4 bases and the J gene lost 2 bases, with 10 bases spanning the gap. This CDR3 is built from 14 residues. CDR3 amino acids: CASSRRGPGNTIYF. The CDR3 region has the DNA TGTGCCAGCAGCCGCAGGGGACCTGGAAACACCATATATTTT.

This clone turned up a few times. The chain links TRBV5-6 to TRBJ2-3; the D gene is possibly TRBD2 (5 bases). The CDR3 loop spans 16 amino acids. V lost 0 bases to trimming and J lost 2 bases, with 13 bases between them. Germline-derived CDR1 and CDR2 are SGHDT and YYEEEE. The CDR3 is CASSLGSAGNTDTQYF. In DNA form, the CDR3 reads TGTGCCAGCAGCTTGGGATCGGCGGGTAACACAGATACGCAGTATTTT.

The chain carries TRBV7-8 and TRBJ1-2; 8 bases line up with TRBD1. The CDR3 totals 14 residues. CDR1 and CDR2 (germline): SGHVS, FQNEAQ. V was pared by 5 bases and J by 6 bases, with 8 bases of the junction left unmatched. CDR3 residues: CASSVHDRGNGYTF. As DNA, the CDR3 is TGTGCCAGCAGCGTACATGACAGGGGTAATGGCTACACCTTC.

This clone has only a few counts. The DNA for the CDR3 is TGTGCCAGCAGCCCCGGTTACAGCCAAGAGACCCAGTACTTC. It encodes CASSPGYSQETQYF. The chain joins TRBV5-4 to TRBJ2-5, with unresolved D. Per germline, CDR1 SGHNT and CDR2 YYREEE (reference sequence). V was clipped by 4 bases and J by 1 base, with 11 bases between them. The CDR3 spans 14 residues.

The chain uses TRBV5-6 and TRBJ2-3; a possible D gene is TRBD2 (6 bases). The CDR3 covers 12 residues. Germline CDR1 SGHDT, CDR2 YYEEEE. Trimming removed 1 base at V and 9 bases at J, with 9 bases between. The CDR3 DNA reads as TGTGCCAGCAGCTTGACCGGGAGCACGCAGTATTTT. Its translation: CASSLTGSTQYF.

This clone turned up a few times. V is TRBV7-8 and J is TRBJ2-5; D remains ambiguous. Germline V CDR1 and CDR2: SGHVS, FQNEAQ. V was shortened by 11 bases and J by 2 bases, with 15 bases between the two germline ends. The CDR3 runs 13 residues. The CDR3 is CASQREMQETQYF. The CDR3 region has the DNA TGTGCCTCCCAGCGAGAGATGCAAGAGACCCAGTACTTC.

The J gene is TRBJ2-7, the V gene TRBV30; 9 positions match TRBD2. Germline CDR1 and CDR2: GTSNPN and SVGIG (reference sequence). CDR3 length equals 16 residues. After removal of 1 base from V and 4 bases from J, the junction contained 11 bases not matched to a gene. In DNA form, the CDR3 reads TGTGCCTGGAGTGACCCCCCCAGCGGGGGGCGGTACGAGCAGTACTTC. This gives the protein CAWSDPPSGGRYEQYF.